The count of the clone carrying this T cell receptor beta chain is one. This record belongs to a study of blood T cell repertoires in COVID-19. The CDR3 extends over 13 amino acids. Trimming removed 10 bases at V and 3 bases at J, with 16 bases between. CDR1 SNHLY and CDR2 FYNNEI come from the germline V gene. Original analysis: Amplifying reference gene primers gave estimates of nucleated cell counts. Repertoires were generated with immunoSEQ multiplex PCR, while TCRdb's copy carries only in-frame clones and drops some. V and J calls plus clone size are reproduced from that table; the DNA served to infer D and trimming. This sample carries roughly 72,000 clones, 85% to 90% of them seen once, and the ten largest clones take 2.5% to 3%.

This TCR was sampled from a human donor in a cohort sampled during active COVID-19. The sequencing input was peripheral blood. This chain connects TRBV2 to TRBJ2-7, with D uncertain. In DNA, the CDR3 is TGTGCCACCCTGGTGAGCACTAACTACGAGCAGTACTTC. This encodes CATLVSTNYEQYF.